This TCR beta chain was observed in a study of cytomegalovirus exposure and HLA in healthy donors. Overall study context: There were 85 million or so unique TCRs (from HLA-typed donors) in an early data release.

The PCR employed 60 Vbeta primers together with 13 Jbeta primers. Sequenced by immunoSEQ multiplex PCR; TCRdb stores in-frame clones only, minus some. The sample lists approximately 37,000 clones, around 69% occurring once. J gave up 7 bases and V 7 bases, and 8 bases lay outside the gene matches. This CDR3 is built from 14 residues. Germline CDR1 reads MDHEN; CDR2 reads SYDVKM. This sequence originates from a young man in good health and CMV-seronegative. The sequencing sample was made of PBMCs. The chain employs TRBV28 and TRBJ2-7; 12 bases agree with TRBD2. The CDR3 DNA reads TGTGCCAGCACCGATACTAGCGGGAGGCGGGAGCAGTACTTC. It translates to CASTDTSGRREQYF.